The source of this T cell receptor beta chain is a study of memory CD4+ T cells and cytomegalovirus serostatus. Sequencing was performed with immunoSEQ multiplex PCR; in TCRdb, only in-frame clones are kept and a portion is missing. Counted here are approximately 44,000 clones, less than 85% occurring once; the ten biggest clones make up about 2.1%. CDR1 is MNHNS, CDR2 SASEGT, per germline. The CDR3 runs to 14 residues. Trimming removed 7 bases at V and 0 bases at J, with 10 bases between. The sort gate was single viable CD3+CD4+CD8-CD45RO+ cells for memory CD4+ T cells. Only a few counts were recorded for this clone. As yet, its antigen is unknown. Study observations and caveats: The CMV-associated TCR signature appears largely within the CD4+ memory repertoire.

The rearrangement joins TRBV6-1 to TRBJ2-1, with D hard to call. The source is an adult in good health and CMV-seronegative. The sample was memory CD4+ T cells from blood. The chain's CDR3 is CASNDWSSYNEQFF. The CDR3 bases are TGTGCCAGCAATGACTGGAGCTCCTACAATGAGCAGTTCTTC.